This TCR beta chain was captured by sequencing in a study of response to subunit inactivated influenza vaccine. Germline CDR1 DFQATT, CDR2 SNEGSKA (reference sequence). This CDR3 is built from 14 residues. With 5 bases clipped from V and 6 bases from J, the junction kept 4 bases outside the gene matches. TCRdb re-derived calls from the RT-PCR reads in MiXCR, one entry per CDR3 protein. The sample contains 450,000 to 550,000 distinct CDR3 sequences, roughly 25% of which appear only once. Only a few counts were recorded for this clonotype. Its antigen is unidentified. General study points: New T cells are recruited in small numbers by each seasonal influenza vaccination, according to the authors' suggestion.

The source material was CD4+ T cells sorted from PBMCs, sampled roughly 5 days after vaccination. J is TRBJ2-2 and V is TRBV20-1; TRBD2 aligns across 12 bases. This TCR was recovered from a man aged 50-59 years who received an inactivated influenza vaccine. The CDR3 here is CSARRTSGAGELFF. CDR3 sequence (DNA): TGCAGTGCTCGCAGGACTAGCGGGGCCGGGGAGCTGTTTTTT.